The 26 T cell receptor beta chains below all came from one sample that was sequenced in a study of CD8 T cell repertoires and HIV-1 epitope variants (dated by TCRdb to 2019 to 2021). Libraries came from the immunoSEQ multiplex PCR assay. What TCRdb holds here is the immuneACCESS table cut down to in-frame rearrangements. Part of the clones is not present; checked against another copy, under half of the missing clones reflect an unresolved V gene, and the others are unexplained. Across this sample there are some 5,600 clones, with under 70% seen only once. The ten largest clones take up 35% to 50% of the sample. No antigen has been assigned to these receptors. Specimen: cultured CD8+ T cells derived from PBMCs. The receptors shown here come from a male donor with HIV.

This clone was picked up a small number of times. The rearrangement links TRBV30 to TRBJ1-1; the D is unclear. The V and J ends lost 0 bases and 2 bases respectively, with 7 bases between them. The CDR3 covers 13 residues. Germline V gene data show CDR1 as GTSNPN and CDR2 as SVGIG (reference sequence). CDR3 sequence: CAWSVSLNTEAFF. The CDR3 nucleotides read TGTGCCTGGAGTGTGAGTCTTAACACTGAAGCTTTCTTT.

The V and J genes are TRBV5-4 and TRBJ2-5, with 8 bases that match TRBD2. The CDR3 contains 17 residues. CDR1 SGHNT and CDR2 YYREEE come from the germline V gene (reference sequence). J was trimmed by 0 bases and V by 0 bases; bases with no gene match: 7. CDR3 amino acids: CASSLGAGAFHQETQYF. CDR3 nucleotides: TGTGCCAGCAGCTTGGGAGCGGGGGCCTTCCACCAAGAGACCCAGTACTTC. The variable domain in full, completed from reference TRBV5-4 and TRBJ2-5, reads ETGVTQSPTHLIKTRGQQVTLRCSSQSGHNTVSWYQQALGQGPQFIFQYYREEENGRGNFPPRFSGLQFPNYSSELNVNALELDDSALYLCASSLGAGAFHQETQYFGPGTRLLVL.

V gene TRBV27 combines with J gene TRBJ2-1; a possible D gene is TRBD2 (5 bases). Germline CDR1 reads MNHEY; CDR2 reads SMNVEV (reference sequence). The CDR3 loop spans 16 amino acids. The germline V and J ends were trimmed by 2 bases and 0 bases, with 11 bases remaining between them. CDR3 coding DNA: TGTGCCAGCAGTTTAAGCGGATCGAGCTCCTACAATGAGCAGTTCTTC. Amino acids: CASSLSGSSSYNEQFF.

The chain combines TRBV10-1 with TRBJ1-1; 9 nucleotides match TRBD1. Germline V CDR1 and CDR2: WNHNN, SYGVQD (reference sequence). This CDR3 comprises 13 residues. With V trimmed by 5 bases and J by 11 bases, 9 bases remained unmatched. The CDR3 region has the DNA TGCGCCAGCAGTAAAGGGAGGGGGACAGGGGCTTTCTTT. Its translation: CASSKGRGTGAFF.

By proportion, this clone is medium-sized. This chain uses TRBV6-5 with TRBJ1-5; maybe TRBD1 (6 bases). Per germline, CDR1 MNHEY and CDR2 SVGAGI. V gave up 5 bases and J gave up 5 bases, with 16 bases separating them. This CDR3 region has 15 residues. The CDR3 coding sequence is TGTGCCAGCAGTGGGGGGCAGGGGATACATCAGCCCCAGCATTTT. Its protein product is CASSGGQGIHQPQHF.

Written as DNA, the CDR3 is TGTGCCAGCAGTTACTCGGCTAGCGGGAGCGGCAATGAGCAGTTCTTC. Encoded protein: CASSYSASGSGNEQFF. The chain joins TRBV6-5 to TRBJ2-1; the match to TRBD2 covers 10 bases. The CDR3 contains 16 residues. Germline CDR1 reads MNHEY; CDR2 reads SVGAGI. Trimming cost V 0 bases and J 6 bases; bases outside gene matches: 5.

The chain couples TRBV7-9 to TRBJ1-5; tentative D call: TRBD1 (5 bases). V gave up 0 bases and J gave up 2 bases, with 20 bases separating them. This CDR3 comprises 19 residues. Per the germline V gene, CDR1 is SEHNR and CDR2 is FQNEAQ (reference sequence). CDR3 nucleotide sequence: TGTGCCAGCAGCTTAGCGACCTACAGGTCTCCACGGGGCAATCAGCCCCAGCATTTT. This sequence encodes CASSLATYRSPRGNQPQHF.

This chain connects TRBV4-3 to TRBJ2-2; D perhaps matches TRBD1 (6 bases). CDR1 is LGHNA, CDR2 YSLEER, per germline. This CDR3 contains 16 residues. V was pared by 0 bases and J by 6 bases, with 14 bases between. This CDR3 reads CASSQEAAGEPGELFF. The CDR3, as DNA: TGCGCCAGCAGCCAAGAGGCGGCAGGGGAGCCCGGGGAGCTGTTTTTT.

This rearrangement joins TRBV5-5 to TRBJ2-4; D gene unclear. The CDR3 spans 16 residues. With 4 bases removed from V and 1 base from J, the gap between germline ends came to 15 bases. Germline CDR1 and CDR2: SGHKS and YYEKEE (reference sequence). The CDR3 loop is CASSDHGGVAKNIQYF. The CDR3 DNA reads TGTGCCAGCAGCGATCACGGTGGGGTGGCCAAAAACATTCAGTACTTC.

The genes are TRBV7-2 and TRBJ2-3; maybe TRBD2 (5 bases). Germline V gives CDR1 SGHTA, CDR2 FQGNSA. Trimming cost V 2 bases and J 3 bases, with 9 bases left between them. The CDR3 is 14 residues long. CDR3 residues: CASSLSGGTDTQYF. Here the CDR3 DNA reads TGTGCCAGCAGCTTAAGTGGCGGGACAGATACGCAGTATTTT.

The genes are TRBV2 and TRBJ1-5; no clear D. The CDR3 loop spans 14 amino acids. CDR1 and CDR2 from the germline V gene are SNHLY and FYNNEI. The V and J ends lost 2 bases and 3 bases respectively, with 8 bases between them. CDR3 loop: CASSEWRANQPQHF. In DNA form, the CDR3 reads TGTGCCAGCAGTGAATGGAGGGCCAATCAGCCCCAGCATTTT.

The rearrangement links TRBV27 to TRBJ2-7; D is ambiguous. CDR1 MNHEY and CDR2 SMNVEV come from the germline V gene (reference sequence). There are 16 residues in the CDR3. V gave up 6 bases and J gave up 1 base, with 19 bases separating them. The CDR3 coding sequence is TGTGCCAGCAGCCCGGGCCGGTTTGCGGATTCCTACGAGCAGTACTTC. It yields the protein CASSPGRFADSYEQYF.

In this sample, this clone is medium-sized. The J gene is TRBJ1-2, the V gene TRBV28; D remains ambiguous. The ends were cut back, 5 bases at V and 8 bases at J, with 12 bases in the middle. The CDR3 spans 12 residues. Germline CDR1 and CDR2: MDHEN and SYDVKM. The CDR3 is CASSLDRWGYTF. The CDR3, as DNA: TGTGCCAGCAGTCTGGATCGCTGGGGCTACACCTTC.

This clone was observed a single time. The chain uses TRBV7-9 and TRBJ2-7; D ambiguous. The CDR3 is made up of 12 amino acids. Germline V CDR1 and CDR2: SEHNR, FQNEAQ (reference sequence). The V and J ends lost 8 bases and 0 bases respectively, with 8 bases between them. The CDR3 here is CASASPSYEQYF. DNA for the CDR3: TGTGCCAGCGCATCACCCTCCTACGAGCAGTACTTC.

Judged by abundance, this clone is medium-sized (0.01 to 0.1%). This chain uses TRBV6-5 with TRBJ2-7; 8 bases map to TRBD2. With V trimmed by 6 bases and J by 6 bases, 4 bases remained unmatched. CDR3 length: 12 amino acids. Germline V CDR1 and CDR2: MNHEY, SVGAGI. The CDR3 nucleotides read TGTGCCAGCAGCCCGGGGGGGGGCGAGCAGTACTTC. Amino acids: CASSPGGGEQYF.

The chain is built from TRBV7-2 and TRBJ2-7, with 8 positions matching TRBD2. V shed 2 bases, J shed 2 bases, and the junction held 5 bases outside the gene matches. In germline, CDR1 is SGHTA, CDR2 FQGNSA. The CDR3 totals 15 residues. The CDR3 protein is CASSLILRGAYEQYF. The CDR3 DNA sequence: TGTGCCAGCAGCTTAATATTGCGGGGGGCCTACGAGCAGTACTTC.

This clone was counted a few times. The gene calls are TRBV7-8 and TRBJ2-3; possible D gene TRBD1, 5 bases. Germline V gene sequence: CDR1 SGHVS, CDR2 FQNEAQ. The CDR3 contains 16 residues. The V and J ends lost 1 base and 3 bases respectively, with 14 bases between them. In DNA form, the CDR3 reads TGTGCCAGCAGCTTAGATTTAGGGGCCCGTACAGATACGCAGTATTTT. It encodes CASSLDLGARTDTQYF.

The V and J genes are TRBV28 and TRBJ2-3, with 8 bases identical to TRBD1. CDR1 and CDR2 from the germline V gene are MDHEN and SYDVKM. After removal of 6 bases from V and 2 bases from J, the junction contained 10 bases not matched to a gene. The CDR3 has 16 amino acids. CDR3 amino acids: CASRIQQGDLTDTQYF. The CDR3 coding sequence is TGTGCCAGCAGAATTCAACAGGGGGACCTCACAGATACGCAGTATTTT. The full variable domain, its missing parts supplied by reference TRBV28 and TRBJ2-3, is DVKVTQSSRYLVKRTGEKVFLECVQDMDHENMFWYRQDPGLGLRLIYFSYDVKMKEKGDIPEGYSVSREKKERFSLILESASTNQTSMYLCASRIQQGDLTDTQYFGPGTRLTVL.

The genes are TRBV7-2 and TRBJ2-3; 8 bases are a match to TRBD1. The V and J ends lost 7 bases and 1 base, in that order; junction bases with no gene match: 4. Germline values: CDR1 SGHTA, CDR2 FQGNSA. The CDR3 runs 14 residues. This CDR3 reads CASTDRGRTDTQYF. CDR3 DNA sequence: TGTGCCAGCACAGACAGGGGTCGCACAGATACGCAGTATTTT.

The rearrangement links TRBV4-3 to TRBJ1-1, with D unclear. Per the germline V gene, CDR1 is LGHNA and CDR2 is YSLEER. V lost 0 bases to trimming and J lost 2 bases, with 13 bases between them. CDR3 size: 16 residues. The CDR3 bases are TGCGCCAGCAGCCAAGAGGTGGGAATGGAAAACACTGAAGCTTTCTTT. This encodes CASSQEVGMENTEAFF.

CDR3 sequence reads: CASSPLGGSTTDTQYF. CDR3 nucleotide sequence: TGTGCCAGCTCACCACTAGGGGGCAGTACCACAGATACGCAGTATTTT. This chain joins TRBV18 and TRBJ2-3; 7 bases agree with TRBD1. Germline V gene sequence: CDR1 KGHSH, CDR2 LQKENI. This CDR3 has 16 amino acids. V lost 1 base and J lost 2; bases outside the gene matches: 6.

The J gene is TRBJ1-6, the V gene TRBV4-1, with D hard to call. The CDR3 has 18 amino acids. Germline V CDR1 and CDR2: MGHRA, YSYEKL. Trimming left V 1 base short and J 2 bases short, with 15 bases between. CDR3 in DNA: TGCGCCAGCAGCCAAGTCGATATGGGGTTCACCTATAATTCACCCCTCCACTTT. Its protein is CASSQVDMGFTYNSPLHF.

This chain uses TRBV7-2 with TRBJ2-3; no clear D. The CDR3 contains 15 residues. Germline assignment: CDR1 SGHTA and CDR2 FQGNSA. The V end was cut by 5 bases, the J end by 0 bases, with 12 bases between. The CDR3 region is CASSPDLLSTDTQYF. CDR3 DNA: TGTGCCAGCAGCCCGGACCTCTTGAGCACAGATACGCAGTATTTT.

CDR3 DNA sequence: TGTGCCAGCAGCTTAGCGGGTATTTACGAGCAGTACTTC. Encoded protein: CASSLAGIYEQYF. V and J are TRBV7-6 and TRBJ2-7; no firm D call. The germline V gene has CDR1 SGHVS and CDR2 FNYEAQ. The V end lost 0 bases, the J end lost 4 bases, and 7 bases lay between the germline ends. The CDR3 spans 13 residues.

This clone was observed a handful of times. V usage is TRBV27 and J usage is TRBJ2-1; TRBD2 matches 13 bases. Looked up from germline, CDR1 is MNHEY and CDR2 is SMNVEV (reference sequence). This CDR3 spans 17 amino acids. V was pared by 5 bases and J by 7 bases, with 11 bases of the junction left unmatched. Written as DNA, the CDR3 is TGTGCCAGCAGTCCACTGGGACTAGCGGGACTTTTGAATGAGCAGTTCTTC. It specifies CASSPLGLAGLLNEQFF.

The J gene is TRBJ1-5, the V gene TRBV28; D might be TRBD1 (6 bases). The CDR3 has 16 amino acids. Trimming removed 5 bases at V and 5 bases at J, with 19 bases between. CDR1 and CDR2 from the germline V gene are MDHEN and SYDVKM. The CDR3 region has the DNA TGTGCCAGCAGTCTGCCGGGGGGCGCGGGGGATCAGCCCCAGCATTTT. Translation: CASSLPGGAGDQPQHF.